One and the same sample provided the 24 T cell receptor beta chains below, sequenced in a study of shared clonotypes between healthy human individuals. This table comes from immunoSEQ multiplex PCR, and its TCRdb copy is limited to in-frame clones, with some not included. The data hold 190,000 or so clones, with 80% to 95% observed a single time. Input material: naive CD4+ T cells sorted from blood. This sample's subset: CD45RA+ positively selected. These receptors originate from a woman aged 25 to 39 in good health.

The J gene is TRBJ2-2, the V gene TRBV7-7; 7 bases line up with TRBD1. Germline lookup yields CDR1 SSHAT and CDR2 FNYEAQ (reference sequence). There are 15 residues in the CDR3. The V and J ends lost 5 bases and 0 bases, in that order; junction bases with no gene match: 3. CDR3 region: CASSRQGPNTGELFF. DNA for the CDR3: TGTGCCAGCAGCCGACAGGGCCCGAACACCGGGGAGCTGTTTTTT. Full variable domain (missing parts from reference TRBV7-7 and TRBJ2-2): GAGVSQSPRYKVTKRGQDVTLRCDPISSHATLYWYQQALGQGPEFLTYFNYEAQPDKSGLPSDRFSAERPEGSISTLTIQRTEQRDSAMYRCASSRQGPNTGELFFGEGSRLTVL.

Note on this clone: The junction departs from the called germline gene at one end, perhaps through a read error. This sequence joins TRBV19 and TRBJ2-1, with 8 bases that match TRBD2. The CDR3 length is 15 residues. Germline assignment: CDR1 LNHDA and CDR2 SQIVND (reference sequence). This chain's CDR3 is CASSRLGLAYNEQFF. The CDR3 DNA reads TGTGCCAGCAGTAGACTGGGACTAGCCTACAATGAGCAGTTCTTC.

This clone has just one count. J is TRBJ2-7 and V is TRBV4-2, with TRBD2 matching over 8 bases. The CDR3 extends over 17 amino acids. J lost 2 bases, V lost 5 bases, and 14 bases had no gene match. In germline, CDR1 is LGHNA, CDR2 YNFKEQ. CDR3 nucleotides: TGTGCCAGCAGCTTAAATCGGGGAATTAGCGGGGCCTACGAGCAGTACTTC. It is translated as CASSLNRGISGAYEQYF.

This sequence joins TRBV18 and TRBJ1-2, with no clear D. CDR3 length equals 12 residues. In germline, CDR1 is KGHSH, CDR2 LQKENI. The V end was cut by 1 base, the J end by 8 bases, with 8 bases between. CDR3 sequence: CASSPQGYGYTF. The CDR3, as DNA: TGTGCCAGCTCACCACAGGGCTACGGCTACACCTTC.

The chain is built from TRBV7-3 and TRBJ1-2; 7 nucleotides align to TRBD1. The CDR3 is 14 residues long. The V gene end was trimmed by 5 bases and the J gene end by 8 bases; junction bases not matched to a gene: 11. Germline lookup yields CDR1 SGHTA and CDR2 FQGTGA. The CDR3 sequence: CASSRGRTGGGYTF. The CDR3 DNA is TGTGCCAGCAGCCGGGGCCGGACAGGAGGCGGCTACACCTTC.

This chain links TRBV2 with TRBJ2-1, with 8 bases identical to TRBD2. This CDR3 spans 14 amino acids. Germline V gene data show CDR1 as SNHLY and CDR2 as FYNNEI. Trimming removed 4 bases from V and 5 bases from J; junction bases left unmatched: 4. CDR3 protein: CASSGLAGHNEQFF. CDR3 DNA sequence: TGTGCCAGCAGTGGGTTAGCGGGGCACAATGAGCAGTTCTTC.

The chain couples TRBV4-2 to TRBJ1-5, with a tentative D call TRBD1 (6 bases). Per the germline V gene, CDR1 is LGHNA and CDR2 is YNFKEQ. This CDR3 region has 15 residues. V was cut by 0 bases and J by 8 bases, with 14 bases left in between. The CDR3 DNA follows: TGTGCCAGCAGCCAAGATCCCAGGGGAGCGGAGCCCCAGCATTTT. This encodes CASSQDPRGAEPQHF.

For the CDR3, the DNA is TGTGCCAGTACCCAGGGGGTCAATCAGCCCCAGCATTTT. Translating gives CASTQGVNQPQHF. The rearrangement joins TRBV19 to TRBJ1-5; TRBD1 agrees at 7 bases. V shed 7 bases, J shed 3 bases, and the junction held 3 bases outside the gene matches. CDR3 length: 13 amino acids. Germline V gives CDR1 LNHDA, CDR2 SQIVND (reference sequence). The full variable domain, completed using reference TRBV19 and TRBJ1-5, is DGGITQSPKYLFRKEGQNVTLSCEQNLNHDAMYWYRQDPGQGLRLIYYSQIVNDFQKGDIAEGYSVSREKKESFPLTVTSAQKNPTAFYLCASTQGVNQPQHFGDGTRLSIL.

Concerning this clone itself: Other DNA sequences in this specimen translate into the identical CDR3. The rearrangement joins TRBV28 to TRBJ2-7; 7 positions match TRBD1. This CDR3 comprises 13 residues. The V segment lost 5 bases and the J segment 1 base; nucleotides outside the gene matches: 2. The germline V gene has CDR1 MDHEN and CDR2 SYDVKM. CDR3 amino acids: CASSPGGSYEQYF. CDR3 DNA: TGTGCCAGCAGTCCAGGGGGATCCTACGAGCAGTACTTC.

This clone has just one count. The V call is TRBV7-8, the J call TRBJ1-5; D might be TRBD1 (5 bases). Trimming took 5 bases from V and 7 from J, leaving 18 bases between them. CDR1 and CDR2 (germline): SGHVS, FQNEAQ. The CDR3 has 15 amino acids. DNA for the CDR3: TGTGCCAGCAGCGCCAGGGTACTCTCAGAACAGCCCCAGCATTTT. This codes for CASSARVLSEQPQHF.

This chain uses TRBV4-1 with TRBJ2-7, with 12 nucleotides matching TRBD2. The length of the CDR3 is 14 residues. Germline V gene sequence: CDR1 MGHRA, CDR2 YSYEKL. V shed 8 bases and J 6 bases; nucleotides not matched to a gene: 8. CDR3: CASRETSGSSEQYF. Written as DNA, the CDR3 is TGCGCCAGCCGGGAGACTAGCGGGAGTTCCGAGCAGTACTTC.

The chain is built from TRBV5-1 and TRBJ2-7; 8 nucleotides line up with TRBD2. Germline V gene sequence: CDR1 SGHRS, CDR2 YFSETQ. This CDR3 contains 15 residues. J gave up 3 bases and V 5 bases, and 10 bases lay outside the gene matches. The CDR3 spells CASRGGLAGFYEQYF. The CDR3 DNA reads TGCGCCAGCAGAGGGGGGCTAGCGGGCTTCTACGAGCAGTACTTC.

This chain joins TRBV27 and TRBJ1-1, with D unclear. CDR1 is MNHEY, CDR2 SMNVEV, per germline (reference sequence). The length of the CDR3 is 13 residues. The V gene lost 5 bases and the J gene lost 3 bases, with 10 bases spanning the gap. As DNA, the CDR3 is TGTGCCAGCAGTCCGAGGTTGGACACTGAAGCTTTCTTT. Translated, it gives CASSPRLDTEAFF.

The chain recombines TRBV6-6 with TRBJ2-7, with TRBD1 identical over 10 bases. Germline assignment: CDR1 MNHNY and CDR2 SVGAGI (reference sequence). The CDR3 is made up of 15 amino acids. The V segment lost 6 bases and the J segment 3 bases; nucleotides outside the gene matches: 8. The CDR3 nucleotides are TGTGCCAGCAGACGCTCGCGGACAGGGGGCTACGAGCAGTACTTC. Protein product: CASRRSRTGGYEQYF.

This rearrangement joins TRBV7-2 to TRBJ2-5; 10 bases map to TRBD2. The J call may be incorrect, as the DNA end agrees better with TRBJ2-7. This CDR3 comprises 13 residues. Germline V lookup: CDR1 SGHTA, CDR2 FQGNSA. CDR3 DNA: TGTGCCAGCAGCTTACTAGCGGGAGACGAGCAGTACTTC. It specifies CASSLLAGDEQYF.

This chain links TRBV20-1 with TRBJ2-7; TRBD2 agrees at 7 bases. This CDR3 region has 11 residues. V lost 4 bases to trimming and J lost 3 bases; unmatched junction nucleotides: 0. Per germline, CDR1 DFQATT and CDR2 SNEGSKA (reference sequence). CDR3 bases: TGCAGTGCTACTAGCGGCTACGAGCAGTACTTC. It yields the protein CSATSGYEQYF.

The CDR3 protein is CASSSSSGSNEKLFF. In DNA form, the CDR3 reads TGTGCCAGCAGCAGCTCCTCTGGATCTAATGAAAAACTGTTTTTT. The chain joins TRBV5-4 to TRBJ1-4, with D hard to call. CDR3 length: 15 residues. Germline loops: CDR1 SGHNT, CDR2 YYREEE (reference sequence). The V end lost 4 bases, the J end lost 3 bases, and 13 bases lay between the germline ends.

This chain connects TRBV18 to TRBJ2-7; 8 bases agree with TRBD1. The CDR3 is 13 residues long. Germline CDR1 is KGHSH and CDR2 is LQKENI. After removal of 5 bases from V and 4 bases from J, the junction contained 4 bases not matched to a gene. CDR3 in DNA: TGTGCCAGCTCAATTGGACAGGGTTACGAGCAGTACTTC. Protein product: CASSIGQGYEQYF.

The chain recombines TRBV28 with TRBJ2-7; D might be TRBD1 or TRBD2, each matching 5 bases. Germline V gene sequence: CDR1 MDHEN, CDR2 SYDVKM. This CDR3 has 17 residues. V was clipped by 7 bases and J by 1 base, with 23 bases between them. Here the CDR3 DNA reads TGTGCCAGCAACCCCGAGGAGGCCAGGGCTGTGTCCTACGAGCAGTACTTC. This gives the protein CASNPEEARAVSYEQYF.

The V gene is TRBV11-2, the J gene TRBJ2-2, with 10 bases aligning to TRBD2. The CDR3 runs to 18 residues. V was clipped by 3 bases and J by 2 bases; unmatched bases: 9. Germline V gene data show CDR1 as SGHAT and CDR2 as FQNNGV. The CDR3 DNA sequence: TGTGCCAGCAGCTTGAACCACCTACTAGCGGGAAACACCGGGGAGCTGTTTTTT. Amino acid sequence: CASSLNHLLAGNTGELFF.

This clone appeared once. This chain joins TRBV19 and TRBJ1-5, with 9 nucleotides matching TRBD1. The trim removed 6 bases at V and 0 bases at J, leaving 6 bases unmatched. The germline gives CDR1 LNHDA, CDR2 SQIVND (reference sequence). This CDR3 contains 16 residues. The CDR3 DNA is TGTGCCAGTAGCCAGACAGGGGGTCATAGCAATCAGCCCCAGCATTTT. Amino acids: CASSQTGGHSNQPQHF.

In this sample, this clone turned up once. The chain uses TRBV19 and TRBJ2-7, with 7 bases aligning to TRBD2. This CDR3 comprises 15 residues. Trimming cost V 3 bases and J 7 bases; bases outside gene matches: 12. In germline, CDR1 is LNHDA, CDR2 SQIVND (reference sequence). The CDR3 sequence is CASSMSGRRGEEQYF. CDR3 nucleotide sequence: TGTGCCAGTAGTATGTCGGGACGCCGGGGGGAGGAGCAGTACTTC.

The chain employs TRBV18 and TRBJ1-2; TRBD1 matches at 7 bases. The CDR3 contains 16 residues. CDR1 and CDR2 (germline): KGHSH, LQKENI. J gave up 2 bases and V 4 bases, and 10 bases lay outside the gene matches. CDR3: CASSLLSGQENYGYTF. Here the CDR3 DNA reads TGTGCCAGCTCACTACTGAGCGGACAGGAGAACTATGGCTACACCTTC.

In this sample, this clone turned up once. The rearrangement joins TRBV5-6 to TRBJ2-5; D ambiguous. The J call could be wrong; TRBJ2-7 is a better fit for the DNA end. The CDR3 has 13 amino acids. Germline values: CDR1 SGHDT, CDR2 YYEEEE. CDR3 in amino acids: CASSLFLGHEQYF. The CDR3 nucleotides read TGTGCCAGCAGCTTGTTTCTGGGCCACGAGCAGTACTTC.